This T cell receptor (beta chain) was documented in a study of blood T cell repertoires in COVID-19. Study-level background: The samples span acute and convalescent COVID-19 from the United States, Italy and Spain. The analysed material was cDNA or gDNA that came from T cells, B-cell-depleted T cells, or PBMCs.

Seattle cases were enrolled at active infection and followed longitudinally. The CDR3 has 13 residues. The V gene's germline CDR1 is MNHEY and CDR2 SVGAGI. Trimming cost V 8 bases and J 5 bases, with 15 bases left between them. Original analysis: Nucleated cell counts were estimated from reference gene primer amplification. Assay used: immunoSEQ multiplex PCR; TCRdb lists only in-frame clones, some missing. That table furnishes V, J and clone size, whereas the DNA furnished D and trimming. The profile covers some 180,000 clones, with 82% appearing a single time and approximately 7.8% taken by the ten largest.

The J gene is TRBJ1-2, the V gene TRBV6-5; tentative D call: TRBD1 (5 bases). The TCR comes from a woman in her sixties or seventies with COVID-19, enrolled during active disease. Sequencing was performed on peripheral blood. The DNA for the CDR3 is TGTGCCAGCCACGAGGACAAGAAATATGGCTACACCTTC. Protein sequence: CASHEDKKYGYTF.